The 19 T cell receptor beta chains in this list originate from one sample, sequenced in a study of spatial heterogeneity in lung cancer. A single record per CDR3 protein comes from TCRdb applying MiXCR to the 5' RACE reads. Of 60,000 to 85,000 distinct CDR3 sequences listed, roughly 8.9% are singletons. Time point meaning: blood at routine non-recurrence follow-up after resection. Sequencing was performed on PBMCs, taken at follow-up. The receptors derive from a female donor with early-stage non-small cell lung cancer.

This clonotype qualifies as medium-sized. This chain links TRBV19 with TRBJ1-5, with a possible D match to TRBD1 (5 bases). The length of the CDR3 is 14 residues. Germline CDR1 reads LNHDA; CDR2 reads SQIVND (reference sequence). V was trimmed by 4 bases and J by 5 bases, leaving 12 bases between them. The CDR3 protein is CASSTGSSDQPQHF. CDR3 DNA: TGTGCCAGTAGTACAGGGTCTTCTGATCAGCCCCAGCATTTT.

Many counts were recorded for this clonotype. V gene TRBV24-1 combines with J gene TRBJ2-1, with TRBD2 matching 9 bases. V was pared by 4 bases and J by 6 bases, with 18 bases of the junction left unmatched. Germline lookup yields CDR1 KGHDR and CDR2 SFDVKD. The length of the CDR3 is 19 residues. The CDR3 sequence: CATSDTDSDSGSRLNEQFF. CDR3 nucleotides: TGTGCCACCAGTGACACAGACAGTGATAGCGGGAGTCGACTCAATGAGCAGTTCTTC.

In this sample, this clonotype turned up many times. V and J are TRBV24-1 and TRBJ2-3; no reliable D call. Germline CDR1 reads KGHDR; CDR2 reads SFDVKD. The germline V and J ends were trimmed by 5 bases and 0 bases, with 14 bases remaining between them. The CDR3 spans 16 residues. DNA of the CDR3: TGTGCCACCAGTGGGTCAGACTTCTCCAGCACAGATACGCAGTATTTT. Its protein product is CATSGSDFSSTDTQYF.

In its sample, this clonotype was seen many times. The chain is built from TRBV7-3 and TRBJ2-1; 12 bases align to TRBD2. V trimming: 2 bases; J trimming: 8 bases; junction bases outside the gene matches: 4. From germline, CDR1 is SGHTA and CDR2 FQGTGA. CDR3 length equals 15 residues. The CDR3 spells CASSLGLAGSDEQFF. The CDR3 DNA sequence: TGTGCCAGCAGCTTAGGACTAGCGGGAAGTGATGAGCAGTTCTTC.

This clonotype was detected only a few times. The chain couples TRBV29-1 to TRBJ2-7, with a tentative D call TRBD1 (6 bases). The germline CDR1 and CDR2 sequences are SQVTM and ANQGSEA. The CDR3 consists of 11 residues. Trimming pared 7 bases from V and 2 bases from J, leaving 9 bases between. CDR3 nucleotides: TGCAGCGCAGGGGCCCCCTACGAGCAGTACTTC. It specifies CSAGAPYEQYF.

The CDR3 bases are TGTGCCAGCAGCTCCCAGAATAGTGGCTACACCTTC. It encodes CASSSQNSGYTF. This chain uses TRBV5-5 with TRBJ1-2; no definite D call. V gave up 3 bases and J gave up 7 bases, with 10 bases separating them. Germline assignment: CDR1 SGHKS and CDR2 YYEKEE (reference sequence). The CDR3 has 12 residues.

This clonotype was seen ten or more times. The V and J genes are TRBV7-3 and TRBJ2-1, with D unresolved. Germline lookup yields CDR1 SGHTA and CDR2 FQGTGA. With 3 bases removed from V and 6 bases from J, the gap between germline ends came to 9 bases. This CDR3 region has 13 residues. The DNA for the CDR3 is TGTGCCAGCAGCTTGTCAAAGGTCAATGAGCAGTTCTTC. This translates into CASSLSKVNEQFF.

There are many counts of this clonotype. The chain joins TRBV7-2 to TRBJ2-7, with D possibly matching TRBD2 (5 bases). This CDR3 region has 13 residues. Trimming shortened V by 3 bases and J by 2 bases, and 8 bases separated the two germline ends. Germline CDR1 is SGHTA and CDR2 is FQGNSA. CDR3 sequence: CASSFALAYEQYF. The CDR3 DNA follows: TGTGCCAGCAGCTTCGCACTAGCCTACGAGCAGTACTTC.

This clonotype was picked up many times. The chain couples TRBV20-1 to TRBJ1-2; tentative D call: TRBD1 (5 bases). This CDR3 region has 17 residues. V was clipped by 4 bases and J by 1 base, with 22 bases between them. Germline V gene sequence: CDR1 DFQATT, CDR2 SNEGSKA (reference sequence). The CDR3 DNA reads as TGCAGTGCTAACCCGGTTGACGGGGCCGATATTAACTATGGCTACACCTTC. It specifies CSANPVDGADINYGYTF.

This clonotype was detected a few times. The chain combines TRBV30 with TRBJ2-5; possibly TRBD2 for D (5 bases). Germline V gene data show CDR1 as GTSNPN and CDR2 as SVGIG (reference sequence). CDR3 length: 12 amino acids. Trimming took 0 bases from V and 5 from J, leaving 7 bases between them. The CDR3 DNA is TGTGCCTGGAGTGTAGAGGGCGAGACCCAGTACTTC. This gives the protein CAWSVEGETQYF.

Only a few counts were recorded for this clonotype. The chain combines TRBV12-3 or TRBV12-4 with TRBJ2-5; 8 bases agree with TRBD1. The trim removed 2 bases at V and 4 bases at J, leaving 6 bases unmatched. CDR3 length: 15 residues. The chain's CDR3 is CASSLQGASIETQYF. In nucleotides, the CDR3 is TGTGCCAGCAGTTTACAGGGGGCGTCAATAGAGACCCAGTACTTC.

This clonotype came up many times. This sequence joins TRBV2 and TRBJ2-7, with D possibly TRBD2 on 5 matching bases. The germline V gene has CDR1 SNHLY and CDR2 FYNNEI. CDR3 length equals 12 residues. Trimming removed 9 bases at V and 6 bases at J, with 15 bases between. The CDR3 DNA reads TGTGCCAGATCGGAGGAAGGACCCGAGCAGTACTTC. This translates into CARSEEGPEQYF.

The chain joins TRBV6-2 or TRBV6-3 to TRBJ1-2; D unresolved. The V end lost 2 bases, the J end lost 1 base, and 8 bases lay between the germline ends. CDR3 length: 14 residues. Germline lookup yields CDR1 MNHEY and CDR2 SVGEGT. The CDR3 region is CASSYGRLNYGYTF. The CDR3 bases are TGTGCCAGCAGTTACGGACGGCTTAACTATGGCTACACCTTC.

In this sample, this clonotype turned up a few times. In DNA, the CDR3 is TGCGCCAGCAGCTTGGAACAGGCGTATGGCTACACCTTC. Residues: CASSLEQAYGYTF. The chain couples TRBV5-1 to TRBJ1-2; D might be TRBD1 (5 bases). This CDR3 region has 13 residues. Germline CDR1 SGHRS, CDR2 YFSETQ. Trimming removed 0 bases at V and 5 bases at J, with 8 bases between. Variable domain in full (rest from reference TRBV5-1 and TRBJ1-2): KAGVTQTPRYLIKTRGQQVTLSCSPISGHRSVSWYQQTPGQGLQFLFEYFSETQRNKGNFPGRFSGRQFSNSRSEMNVSTLELGDSALYLCASSLEQAYGYTFGSGTRLTVV.

J is TRBJ1-6 and V is TRBV10-3; 7 bases are a match to TRBD1. The junction had 10 bases not matched to a gene; V was cut back by 8 bases and J by 9 bases. This CDR3 is 14 amino acids long. From germline, CDR1 is ENHRY and CDR2 SYGVKD. This CDR3 reads CAIAQGDSSSPLHF. The CDR3 DNA sequence: TGTGCCATCGCGCAAGGGGACAGCAGTTCACCCCTCCACTTT.

This clonotype was seen many times. CDR3 sequence reads: CASSLQMNTGELFF. The CDR3 bases are TGTGCCAGCAGCTTACAGATGAACACCGGGGAGCTGTTTTTT. The V call is TRBV7-3, the J call TRBJ2-2; no definite D call. The CDR3 consists of 14 residues. V dropped 2 bases and J dropped 1 base, with 5 bases sitting between them. Per the germline V gene, CDR1 is SGHTA and CDR2 is FQGTGA. Supplemented by reference TRBV7-3 and TRBJ2-2, the full variable domain reads GAGVSQTPSNKVTEKGKYVELRCDPISGHTALYWYRQSLGQGPEFLIYFQGTGAADDSGLPNDRFFAVRPEGSVSTLKIQRTERGDSAVYLCASSLQMNTGELFFGEGSRLTVL.

In this sample, this clonotype turned up many times. The chain uses TRBV20-1 and TRBJ2-6; 7 nucleotides line up with TRBD2. This CDR3 is 14 amino acids long. CDR1 and CDR2 (germline): DFQATT, SNEGSKA (reference sequence). CDR3 DNA sequence: TGCAGCAGCGGGACCCGCTCTGGGGCCAACGTCCTGACTTTC. It yields the protein CSSGTRSGANVLTF.

This clonotype was observed a few times. The V gene is TRBV20-1, the J gene TRBJ2-1; a weak D match, TRBD1 (5 bases). CDR3 length: 14 residues. Deletions cut 2 bases from V and 4 bases from J, with 12 bases between. Germline-derived CDR1 and CDR2 are DFQATT and SNEGSKA (reference sequence). The DNA for the CDR3 is TGCAGTGCTAGACGTGGGGCTGGATACAATGAGCAGTTCTTC. Its translation: CSARRGAGYNEQFF.

CDR3 sequence reads: CSVSPSGRKTDTQYF. CDR3 in DNA: TGCAGCGTTTCGCCTAGCGGGAGGAAAACAGATACGCAGTATTTT. J is TRBJ2-3 and V is TRBV29-1, with 11 bases matching TRBD2. The CDR3 loop spans 15 amino acids. Trimming at V came to 5 bases and at J to 3 bases, leaving 7 bases not matched to a gene. The V gene's germline CDR1 is SQVTM and CDR2 ANQGSEA.